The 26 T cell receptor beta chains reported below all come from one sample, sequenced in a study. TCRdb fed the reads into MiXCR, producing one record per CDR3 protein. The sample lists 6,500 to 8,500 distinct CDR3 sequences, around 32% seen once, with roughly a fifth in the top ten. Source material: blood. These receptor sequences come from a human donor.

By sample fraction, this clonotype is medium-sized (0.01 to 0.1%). The CDR3 sequence is CSVDTDEPTDTQYF. CDR3 nucleotides: TGCAGCGTTGATACCGACGAACCCACAGATACGCAGTATTTT. The chain carries TRBV29-1 and TRBJ2-3; D remains unclear. Germline CDR1 SQVTM, CDR2 ANQGSEA. The V end was cut by 3 bases, the J end by 2 bases, with 12 bases between. The CDR3 has 14 residues.

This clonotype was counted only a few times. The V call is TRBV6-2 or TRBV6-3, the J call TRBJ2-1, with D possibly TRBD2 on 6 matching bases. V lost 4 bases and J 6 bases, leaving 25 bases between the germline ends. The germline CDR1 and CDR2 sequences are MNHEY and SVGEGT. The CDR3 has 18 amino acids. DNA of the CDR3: TGTGCCAGCAGTTCGATAAGCGGCCGCCATGGAGGGTCCAATGAGCAGTTCTTC. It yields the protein CASSSISGRHGGSNEQFF.

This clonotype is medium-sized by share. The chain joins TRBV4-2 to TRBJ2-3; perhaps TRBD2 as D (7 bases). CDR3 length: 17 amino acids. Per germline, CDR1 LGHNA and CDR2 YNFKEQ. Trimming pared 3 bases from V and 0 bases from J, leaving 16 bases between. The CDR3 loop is CASSQTGGGASTDTQYF. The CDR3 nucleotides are TGTGCCAGCAGCCAGACGGGGGGCGGGGCCAGCACAGATACGCAGTATTTT.

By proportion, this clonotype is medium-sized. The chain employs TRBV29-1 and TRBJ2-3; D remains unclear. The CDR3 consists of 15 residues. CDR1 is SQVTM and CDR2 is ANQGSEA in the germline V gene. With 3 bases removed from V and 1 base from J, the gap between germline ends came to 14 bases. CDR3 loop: CSVESAGDGTDTQYF. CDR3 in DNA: TGCAGCGTTGAGTCGGCAGGAGACGGCACAGATACGCAGTATTTT.

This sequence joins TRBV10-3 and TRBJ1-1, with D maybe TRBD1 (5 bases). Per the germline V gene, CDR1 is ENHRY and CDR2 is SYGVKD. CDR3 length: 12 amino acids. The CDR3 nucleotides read TGTGCTTCAGGGAGAGGGGACACTGAAGCTTTCTTT. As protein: CASGRGDTEAFF.

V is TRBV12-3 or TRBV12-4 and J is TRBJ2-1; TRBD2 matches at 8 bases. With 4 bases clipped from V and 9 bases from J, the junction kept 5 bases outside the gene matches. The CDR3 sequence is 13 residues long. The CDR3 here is CASSSSGLGEQFF. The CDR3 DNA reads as TGTGCCAGCAGTTCTAGCGGGTTGGGTGAGCAGTTCTTC.

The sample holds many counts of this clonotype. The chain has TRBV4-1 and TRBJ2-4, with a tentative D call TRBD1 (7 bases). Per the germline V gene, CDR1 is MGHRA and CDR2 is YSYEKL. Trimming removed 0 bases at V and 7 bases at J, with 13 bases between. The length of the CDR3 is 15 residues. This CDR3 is CASSQEDRAGNIQYF. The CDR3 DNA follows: TGCGCCAGCAGCCAAGAAGACAGGGCGGGGAACATTCAGTACTTC.

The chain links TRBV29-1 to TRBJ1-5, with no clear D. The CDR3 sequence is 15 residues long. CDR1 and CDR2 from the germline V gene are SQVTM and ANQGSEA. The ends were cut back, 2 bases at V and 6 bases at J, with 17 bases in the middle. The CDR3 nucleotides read TGCAGCGTTGAATATGGCCAGGATGGCGGTCAGCCCCAGCATTTT. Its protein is CSVEYGQDGGQPQHF.

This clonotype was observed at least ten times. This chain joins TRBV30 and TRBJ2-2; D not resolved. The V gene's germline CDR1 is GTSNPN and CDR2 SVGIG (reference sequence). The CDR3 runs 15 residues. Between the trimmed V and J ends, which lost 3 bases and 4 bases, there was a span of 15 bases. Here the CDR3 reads CAWSVDPASTGELFF. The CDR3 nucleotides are TGTGCCTGGAGCGTAGACCCTGCGAGCACCGGGGAGCTGTTTTTT.

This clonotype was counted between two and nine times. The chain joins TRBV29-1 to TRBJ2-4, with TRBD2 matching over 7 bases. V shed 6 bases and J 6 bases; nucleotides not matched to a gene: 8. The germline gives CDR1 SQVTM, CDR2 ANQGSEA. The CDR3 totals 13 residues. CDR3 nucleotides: TGCAGCGTGGGGAGGGACTCTGCAAACATTCAGTACTTC. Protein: CSVGRDSANIQYF.

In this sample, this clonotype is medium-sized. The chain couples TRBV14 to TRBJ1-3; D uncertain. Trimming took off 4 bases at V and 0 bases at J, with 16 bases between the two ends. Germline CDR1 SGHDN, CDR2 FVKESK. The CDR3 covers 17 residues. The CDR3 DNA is TGTGCCAGCAGCCCCCTGGGAGGGCCTAGCTCTGGAAACACCATATATTTT. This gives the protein CASSPLGGPSSGNTIYF.

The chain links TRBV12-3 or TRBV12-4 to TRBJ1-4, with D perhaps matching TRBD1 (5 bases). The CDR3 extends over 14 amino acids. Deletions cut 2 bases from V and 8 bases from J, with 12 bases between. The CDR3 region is CASSLRGFTEKLFF. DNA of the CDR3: TGTGCCAGCAGTTTACGGGGGTTTACGGAAAAACTGTTTTTT.

The CDR3 protein is CSVEDGDSNQPQHF. In DNA form, the CDR3 reads TGCAGCGTTGAAGATGGGGATAGCAATCAGCCCCAGCATTTT. The gene calls are TRBV29-1 and TRBJ1-5; the D is unclear. The CDR3 is made up of 14 amino acids. The germline V gene encodes CDR1 SQVTM and CDR2 ANQGSEA. V lost 0 bases, J lost 0 bases, and 6 bases lay in between.

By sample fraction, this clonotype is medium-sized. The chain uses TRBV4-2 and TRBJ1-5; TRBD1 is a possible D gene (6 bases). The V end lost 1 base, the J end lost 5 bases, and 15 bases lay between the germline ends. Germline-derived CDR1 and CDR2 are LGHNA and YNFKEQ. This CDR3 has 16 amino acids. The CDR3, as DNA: TGTGCCAGCAGCCAAGCCCACAGGGTCGTCGATCAGCCCCAGCATTTT. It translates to CASSQAHRVVDQPQHF.

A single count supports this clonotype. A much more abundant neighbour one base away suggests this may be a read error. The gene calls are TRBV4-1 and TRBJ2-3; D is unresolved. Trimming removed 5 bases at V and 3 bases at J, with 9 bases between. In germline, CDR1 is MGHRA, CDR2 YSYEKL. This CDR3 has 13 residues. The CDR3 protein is CASSTRTTDTQYF. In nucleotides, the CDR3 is TGCGCCAGCAGCACCCGGACGACAGATACGCAGTATTTT.

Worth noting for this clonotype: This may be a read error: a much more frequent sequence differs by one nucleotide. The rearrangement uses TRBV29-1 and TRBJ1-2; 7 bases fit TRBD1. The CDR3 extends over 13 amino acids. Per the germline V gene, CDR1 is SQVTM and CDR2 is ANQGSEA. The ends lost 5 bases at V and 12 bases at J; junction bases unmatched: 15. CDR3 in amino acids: CSVSRGGTDGHTF. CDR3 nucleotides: TGCAGCGTTTCCCGGGGGGGGACAGACGGCCACACCTTC. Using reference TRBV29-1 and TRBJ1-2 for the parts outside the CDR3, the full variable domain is SAVISQKPSRDICQRGTSLTIQCQVDSQVTMMFWYRQQPGQSLTLIATANQGSEATYESGFVIDKFPISRPNLTFSTLTVSNMSPEDSSIYLCSVSRGGTDGHTFGSGTRLTVV.

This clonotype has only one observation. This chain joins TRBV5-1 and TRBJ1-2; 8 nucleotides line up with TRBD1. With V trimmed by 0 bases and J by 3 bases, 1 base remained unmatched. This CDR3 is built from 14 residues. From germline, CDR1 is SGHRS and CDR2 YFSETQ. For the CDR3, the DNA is TGCGCCAGCAGCTTGGGGGACAGGTACTATGGCTACACCTTC. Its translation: CASSLGDRYYGYTF. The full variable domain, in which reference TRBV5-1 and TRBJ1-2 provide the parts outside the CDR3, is KAGVTQTPRYLIKTRGQQVTLSCSPISGHRSVSWYQQTPGQGLQFLFEYFSETQRNKGNFPGRFSGRQFSNSRSEMNVSTLELGDSALYLCASSLGDRYYGYTFGSGTRLTVV.

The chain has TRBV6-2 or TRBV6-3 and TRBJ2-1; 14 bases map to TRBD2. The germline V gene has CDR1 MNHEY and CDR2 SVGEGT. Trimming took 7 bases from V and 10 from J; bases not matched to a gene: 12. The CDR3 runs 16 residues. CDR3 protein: CASTPPGLAGVGEQFF. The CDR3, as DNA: TGTGCCAGCACCCCTCCGGGACTAGCGGGAGTAGGCGAGCAGTTCTTC.

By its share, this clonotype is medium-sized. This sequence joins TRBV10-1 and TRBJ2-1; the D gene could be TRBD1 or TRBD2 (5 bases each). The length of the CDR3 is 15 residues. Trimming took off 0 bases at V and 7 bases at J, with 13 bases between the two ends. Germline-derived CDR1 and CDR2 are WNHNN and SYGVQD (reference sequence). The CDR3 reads CASSESRGALNEQFF. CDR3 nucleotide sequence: TGCGCCAGCAGTGAGTCAAGGGGAGCATTGAATGAGCAGTTCTTC.

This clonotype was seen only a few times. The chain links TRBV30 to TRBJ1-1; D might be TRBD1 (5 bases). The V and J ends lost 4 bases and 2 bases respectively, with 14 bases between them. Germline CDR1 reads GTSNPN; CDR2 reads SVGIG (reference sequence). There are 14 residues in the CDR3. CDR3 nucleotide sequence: TGTGCCTGGAAGTACGGGACGGCCAACACTGAAGCTTTCTTT. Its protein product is CAWKYGTANTEAFF.

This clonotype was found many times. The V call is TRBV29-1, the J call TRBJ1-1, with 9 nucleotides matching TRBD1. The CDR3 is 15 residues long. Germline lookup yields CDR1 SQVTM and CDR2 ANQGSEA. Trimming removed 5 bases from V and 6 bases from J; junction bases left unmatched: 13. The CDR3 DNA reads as TGCAGCGTTAGGGGCCGGCGGGACAGGGTCGCTGAAGCTTTCTTT. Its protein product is CSVRGRRDRVAEAFF.

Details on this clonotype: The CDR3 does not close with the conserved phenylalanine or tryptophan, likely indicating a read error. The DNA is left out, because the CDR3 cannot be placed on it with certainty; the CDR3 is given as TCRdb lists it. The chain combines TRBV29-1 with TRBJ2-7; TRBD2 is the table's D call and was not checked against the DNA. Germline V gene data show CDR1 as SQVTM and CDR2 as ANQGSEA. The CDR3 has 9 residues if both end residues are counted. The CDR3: CSVEEGLAG.

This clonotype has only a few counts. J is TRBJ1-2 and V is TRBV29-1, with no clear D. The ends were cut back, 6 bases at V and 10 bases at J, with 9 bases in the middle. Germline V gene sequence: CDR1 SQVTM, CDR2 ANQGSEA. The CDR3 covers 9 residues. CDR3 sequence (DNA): TGCAGCGTCCGGGAGGACTACACCTTC. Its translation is CSVREDYTF.

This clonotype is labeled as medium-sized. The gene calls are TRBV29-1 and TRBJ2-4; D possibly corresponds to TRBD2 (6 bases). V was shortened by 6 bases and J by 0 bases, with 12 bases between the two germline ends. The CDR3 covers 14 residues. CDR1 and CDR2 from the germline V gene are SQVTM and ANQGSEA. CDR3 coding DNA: TGCAGCGTGCGGGGCAGCCTAGCCAAAAACATTCAGTACTTC. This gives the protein CSVRGSLAKNIQYF.

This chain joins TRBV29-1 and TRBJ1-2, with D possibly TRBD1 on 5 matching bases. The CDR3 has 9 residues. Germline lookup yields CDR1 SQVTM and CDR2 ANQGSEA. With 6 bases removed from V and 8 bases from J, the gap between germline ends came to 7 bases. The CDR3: CSVAGGYTF. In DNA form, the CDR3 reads TGCAGCGTGGCAGGGGGCTACACCTTC.

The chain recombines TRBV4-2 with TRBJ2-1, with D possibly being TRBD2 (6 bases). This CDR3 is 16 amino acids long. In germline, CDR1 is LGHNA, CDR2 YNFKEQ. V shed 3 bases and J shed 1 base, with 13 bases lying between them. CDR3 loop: CASSHGGRGSYNEQFF. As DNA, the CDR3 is TGTGCCAGCAGCCATGGAGGGAGAGGGTCCTACAATGAGCAGTTCTTC.